Detailed here is one T cell receptor (beta chain). Looked up from germline, CDR1 is KGHSH and CDR2 is LQKENI. The CDR3 consists of 15 residues. V shed 3 bases and J 10 bases; nucleotides not matched to a gene: 11. The sample originates from a study of blood T cell repertoires in COVID-19. Individuals drawn from some 25 US areas were about 18 to 90 years old. Participants' own reports of clinical history determined their cohort assignment. Authors' processing steps: Quantification of nucleated cells was approximated via reference gene primer amplification. Clones were read by immunoSEQ multiplex PCR, and TCRdb kept only the in-frame ones, dropping some. Clone size and V and J calls were adopted from that table, with D and trimming inferred from the DNA. The sample yields roughly 130,000 clones, roughly 80% seen once.

This rearrangement joins TRBV18 to TRBJ2-1; TRBD2 matches 8 bases. The sequenced sample consisted of PBMCs or T cells enriched from blood (not recorded which). The TCR originated in a middle-aged man who had recovered from COVID-19. The chain's CDR3 is CASSPGVAGTGEQFF. CDR3 DNA sequence: TGTGCCAGCTCACCTGGGGTAGCGGGGACGGGCGAGCAGTTCTTC.